The T cell receptor beta chain under discussion was sequenced for a study of PD-L1 blockade in urothelial cancer. Study observations and caveats: Sub-median blood TCR clonality before treatment predicted longer survival.

As to time point: pretreatment peripheral blood. For each patient, 1 to 8 samples were obtained, pretreatment and on-treatment. CDR1 is LNHDA and CDR2 is SQIVND in the germline V gene (reference sequence). CDR3 length: 15 residues. V was clipped by 5 bases and J by 0 bases, with 13 bases between them. The table came from immunoSEQ multiplex PCR; TCRdb's copy has only in-frame clones and leaves some out. The sample gives approximately 50,000 clones, around 84% of which show up once; over 3% is in the top ten. This clone was picked up one time. Its matching antigen is unknown. This sequence originates from a man between 65 and 85 years old with urothelial cancer. The chain has TRBV19 and TRBJ1-1, with a weak D call TRBD1 (6 bases). The material sequenced was PBMCs, taken around atezolizumab (anti-PD-L1) treatment. The CDR3 DNA follows: TGTGCCAGTAGTCCTACAGGGATTATGAACACTGAAGCTTTCTTT. The encoded protein is CASSPTGIMNTEAFF.